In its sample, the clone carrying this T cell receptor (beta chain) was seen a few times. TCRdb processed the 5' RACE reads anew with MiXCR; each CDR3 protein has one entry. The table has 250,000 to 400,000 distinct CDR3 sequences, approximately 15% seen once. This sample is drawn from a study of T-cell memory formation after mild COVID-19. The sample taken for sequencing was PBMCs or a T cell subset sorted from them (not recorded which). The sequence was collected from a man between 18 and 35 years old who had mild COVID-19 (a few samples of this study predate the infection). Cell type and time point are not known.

For the CDR3, the DNA is TGCGCCAGCAGCTTGGATCGGGACAGGAGCATCCAAGAGACCCAGTACTTC. It is translated as CASSLDRDRSIQETQYF. The chain combines TRBV5-1 with TRBJ2-5, with 8 bases lining up with TRBD1. V trimming: 0 bases; J trimming: 1 base; junction bases outside the gene matches: 8. Germline V lookup: CDR1 SGHRS, CDR2 YFSETQ. This CDR3 contains 17 residues.